Given below is one TCR beta chain in context. Trimming at V came to 7 bases and at J to 3 bases, leaving 7 bases not matched to a gene. CDR3 length equals 14 residues. Germline CDR1 reads MRHNA; CDR2 reads SNTAGT. This record comes from a study of blood T cell repertoires in COVID-19. The overall study: PBMCs, B-cell-depleted T cells, or T cells were the source of the cDNA or gDNA that made up the material.

Source study methods: For nucleated cells, counts were estimated from reference gene primer amplification. TCRdb keeps only in-frame clones here, not all; method: immunoSEQ multiplex PCR. The DNA was the basis for D and trimming; V, J and clone size are from that table. The sample consists of fewer than 250,000 clones, 65% to 85% of them appearing once. This sequence joins TRBV6-4 and TRBJ2-7, with 9 bases aligning to TRBD1. Source material: peripheral blood. This receptor was identified in a woman aged 50 to 60 with acute or convalescent COVID-19. Here the CDR3 DNA reads TGTGCCAGCAAAACAGGGGGCTCAAACTACGAGCAGTACTTC. Translation: CASKTGGSNYEQYF.